The sequence of this TCR beta chain was determined in a study of CD8+ T cells in alopecia areata. Broader study findings: In blood and scalp, many expanded lesional clones persisted during tofacitinib. Scalp clonality and expanded CD8+ clones among the top 100 were significantly decreased by tofacitinib. Compared with normal scalp, lesional scalp had higher clonality and more expanded CD8+ clones.

Reverse transcribed after extraction, RNA yielded cDNA as the sequencing template. Clones were sequenced by immunoSEQ multiplex PCR, and TCRdb holds only the in-frame ones, with some missing. The profile shows more than 150,000 clones, roughly 53% of them singletons. The germline CDR1 and CDR2 sequences are LNHNV and YYDKDF (reference sequence). The length of the CDR3 is 14 residues. Comment on this clone: The antigen is unknown. A junction end diverges from the germline sequence, so it may reflect a read error.

Indicated treatment: oral pan-JAK inhibitor, 5-10 mg twice daily. The receptor comes from a human donor with alopecia areata. The rearrangement uses TRBV15 and TRBJ2-3; TRBD2 aligns across 8 bases. The source was CD8+ T cells sorted from blood, collected at week 24, from a patient treated with tofacitinib. The CDR3 region is CAVSGVTGTDTQYF. The CDR3 DNA sequence: TGCGCAGTTAGCGGGGTAACCGGCACAGATACGCAGTATTTT.